The clone carrying this T cell receptor (beta chain) was counted once. Its antigen remains unidentified. Negative isolation yielded the CD8+ and CD4+ T cells, while FACS enriched the TEMRA cells. The record originates from a study of CD8 T cells in Susac syndrome. General study points: Among people with Susac, CD8+ clonal expansion was greatest in TEMRA cells and active patients.

Reverse transcription of roughly 0.45 to 1 ug RNA was carried out with random hexamers. One entry per CDR3 protein, called by TCRdb with MiXCR from the immunoSEQ multiplex PCR reads. The table records about 130,000 distinct CDR3 sequences, around 94% of them present only once. The CDR3 length is 14 residues. CDR1 SGHDT and CDR2 YYEEEE come from the germline V gene. The J segment lost 4 bases and the V segment lost 4 bases, leaving 6 bases of the junction unmatched. The origin of this receptor is a human donor with Susac syndrome. The genes are TRBV5-6 and TRBJ2-5, with 8 bases matching TRBD2. Sequenced material: CD8+ T cells from PBMCs. The CDR3 spells CASSVPGLGETQYF. CDR3 bases: TGTGCCAGCAGCGTCCCGGGACTAGGAGAGACCCAGTACTTC.